One sample yielded the 31 T cell receptor beta chains listed below, sequenced in a study of T cells in Graves' hyperthyroidism and ophthalmopathy. RNA transcripts were the template for amplifying TCR beta CDR3 regions. HTBI primers drove first-round RT-PCR of the TCR CDR3. MiXCR was run by TCRdb on the multiplex PCR reads, yielding one entry per CDR3 protein. The sample lists hundreds of thousands of distinct CDR3 sequences, about 14% seen once, with roughly 13% in the top ten. Sample: blood. The receptors come from a man in his late teens or twenties with Graves' ophthalmopathy.

This clonotype was counted many times. The chain uses TRBV29-1 and TRBJ2-2; D uncertain. Per germline, CDR1 SQVTM and CDR2 ANQGSEA. The V and J ends lost 2 bases and 2 bases respectively, with 6 bases between them. The CDR3 runs to 13 residues. The CDR3 region is CSVEQENTGELFF. CDR3 sequence (DNA): TGCAGCGTTGAACAGGAAAACACCGGGGAGCTGTTTTTT.

This clonotype came up many times. The CDR3 DNA reads TGTGCCAGCAGCGAAAGTCAGGGGTCCTACAATGAGCAGTTCTTC. Protein: CASSESQGSYNEQFF. The gene calls are TRBV9 and TRBJ2-1, with D possibly TRBD1 on 6 matching bases. The V end lost 3 bases, the J end lost 1 base, and 11 bases lay between the germline ends. The length of the CDR3 is 15 residues. CDR1 is SGDLS, CDR2 YYNGEE, per germline.

The table lists this clonotype with many counts. The chain carries TRBV24-1 and TRBJ2-1, with D perhaps matching TRBD1 (6 bases). The CDR3 extends over 15 amino acids. Germline CDR1 and CDR2: KGHDR and SFDVKD. V lost 0 bases, J lost 7 bases, and 12 bases lay in between. CDR3 bases: TGTGCCACCAGTGATTTGAGTTTGCAGGGGAATGAGCAGTTCTTC. It encodes CATSDLSLQGNEQFF.

There are many counts of this clonotype. The CDR3 here is CATSARGREAFF. The CDR3, as DNA: TGTGCCACCAGTGCGAGGGGGCGCGAAGCTTTCTTT. This chain joins TRBV24-1 and TRBJ1-1; 7 bases align to TRBD1. The CDR3 spans 12 residues. Germline-derived CDR1 and CDR2 are KGHDR and SFDVKD. J was trimmed by 8 bases and V by 5 bases; bases with no gene match: 4.

The CDR3 nucleotides are TGTGCCAGCAGTTACTCGGTCGAGAACACTGAAGCTTTCTTT. Protein sequence: CASSYSVENTEAFF. The V call is TRBV6-5, the J call TRBJ1-1; no clear D gene. This CDR3 has 14 amino acids. CDR1 is MNHEY, CDR2 SVGAGI, per germline. The V end was cut by 0 bases, the J end by 1 base, with 6 bases between.

This clonotype was picked up many times. This chain links TRBV2 with TRBJ2-1, with 11 bases that match TRBD2. V trimming: 3 bases; J trimming: 7 bases; junction bases outside the gene matches: 8. This CDR3 has 16 amino acids. Germline V CDR1 and CDR2: SNHLY, FYNNEI. CDR3 DNA sequence: TGTGCCAGCAGTGAGGGACTAGCGGCTAGCCGGAATGAGCAGTTCTTC. It yields the protein CASSEGLAASRNEQFF.

This clonotype was counted at least ten times. This chain uses TRBV6-1 with TRBJ1-2; tentative D call: TRBD1 (5 bases). There are 15 residues in the CDR3. Trimming took 4 bases from V and 4 from J, leaving 16 bases between them. Germline CDR1 reads MNHNS; CDR2 reads SASEGT. As DNA, the CDR3 is TGTGCCAGCAGTGGGGCTGAGCAGGGAGTCTATGGCTACACCTTC. As protein: CASSGAEQGVYGYTF.

This clonotype appeared many times. J is TRBJ2-1 and V is TRBV5-6; D gene ambiguous. CDR1 is SGHDT and CDR2 is YYEEEE in the germline V gene. V lost 0 bases and J lost 0, with 10 bases in between. This CDR3 has 16 amino acids. Here the CDR3 DNA reads TGTGCCAGCAGCTTGGAAGTCGTGAGCTCCTACAATGAGCAGTTCTTC. Its protein is CASSLEVVSSYNEQFF. The full variable domain, completed using reference TRBV5-6 and TRBJ2-1, is DAGVTQSPTHLIKTRGQQVTLRCSPKSGHDTVSWYQQALGQGPQFIFQYYEEEERQRGNFPDRFSGHQFPNYSSELNVNALLLGDSALYLCASSLEVVSSYNEQFFGPGTRLTVL.

This clonotype was picked up many times. The chain has TRBV20-1 and TRBJ2-3; 12 bases are a match to TRBD2. Germline V gives CDR1 DFQATT, CDR2 SNEGSKA (reference sequence). The CDR3 runs to 15 residues. After removal of 6 bases from V and 5 bases from J, the junction contained 9 bases not matched to a gene. CDR3 region: CSAWTSGMVEDTQYF. The CDR3 DNA is TGCAGTGCGTGGACTAGCGGGATGGTCGAAGATACGCAGTATTTT.

This clonotype was counted between two and nine times. The rearrangement joins TRBV5-1 to TRBJ2-2; D perhaps matches TRBD2 (6 bases). V lost 0 bases, J lost 3 bases, and 9 bases lay in between. This CDR3 spans 15 amino acids. Looked up from germline, CDR1 is SGHRS and CDR2 is YFSETQ. CDR3 coding DNA: TGCGCCAGCAGCTTGGGAGGGACTGACACCGGGGAGCTGTTTTTT. Residues: CASSLGGTDTGELFF.

This clonotype has a count of ten or more. The chain recombines TRBV2 with TRBJ2-7; TRBD2 aligns across 7 bases. Trimming removed 8 bases from V and 1 base from J; junction bases left unmatched: 17. The CDR3 totals 17 residues. Germline V lookup: CDR1 SNHLY, CDR2 FYNNEI. CDR3 nucleotides: TGTGCCAGCGAGGGCACCGGGAGGCGCCCCTCGTCCTACGAGCAGTACTTC. Protein: CASEGTGRRPSSYEQYF.

This clonotype was seen at least ten times. The chain combines TRBV11-2 with TRBJ1-6; 11 nucleotides match TRBD1. CDR1 SGHAT and CDR2 FQNNGV come from the germline V gene. The CDR3 loop spans 14 amino acids. V shed 10 bases, J shed 4 bases, and the junction held 3 bases outside the gene matches. This CDR3 reads CATGQGAYNSPLHF. For the CDR3, the DNA is TGTGCCACAGGACAGGGGGCTTATAATTCACCCCTCCACTTT.

This clonotype was detected only a few times. A much bigger clone sits one base away, suggesting this may be a read error. The chain employs TRBV28 and TRBJ2-7; 9 bases align to TRBD2. The J segment lost 2 bases and the V segment lost 3 bases, leaving 2 bases of the junction unmatched. Germline CDR1 is MDHEN and CDR2 is SYDVKM. CDR3 length: 14 residues. This CDR3 is CASSFSGSPYEQYF. Written as DNA, the CDR3 is TGTGCCAGCAGTTTTAGCGGGAGCCCCTACGAGCAGTACTTC.

This clonotype was counted many times. The gene calls are TRBV19 and TRBJ1-1, with D possibly matching TRBD1 (6 bases). With 4 bases removed from V and 1 base from J, the gap between germline ends came to 13 bases. Germline V gives CDR1 LNHDA, CDR2 SQIVND (reference sequence). This CDR3 is built from 15 residues. In DNA, the CDR3 is TGTGCCAGTAGTACTAGGGGGGAGTGGAACACTGAAGCTTTCTTT. Protein product: CASSTRGEWNTEAFF.

This clonotype was seen ten or more times. The rearrangement links TRBV27 to TRBJ2-7, with a tentative D call TRBD2 (5 bases). CDR1 is MNHEY and CDR2 is SMNVEV in the germline V gene (reference sequence). Trimming shortened V by 5 bases and J by 2 bases, and 13 bases separated the two germline ends. The CDR3 is 14 residues long. This CDR3 is CASSPRTPAYEQYF. The CDR3 coding sequence is TGTGCCAGCAGTCCCAGGACTCCCGCCTACGAGCAGTACTTC.

This clonotype has just a few counts. The rearrangement links TRBV5-1 to TRBJ2-6; tentatively, D is TRBD1 (6 bases). Trimming removed 0 bases at V and 4 bases at J, with 8 bases between. The CDR3 has 15 residues. Germline CDR1 reads SGHRS; CDR2 reads YFSETQ. The CDR3 here is CASSLEGVGANVLTF. The CDR3, as DNA: TGCGCCAGCAGCTTGGAGGGGGTAGGGGCCAACGTCCTGACTTTC. The full variable domain, in which reference TRBV5-1 and TRBJ2-6 provide the parts outside the CDR3, is KAGVTQTPRYLIKTRGQQVTLSCSPISGHRSVSWYQQTPGQGLQFLFEYFSETQRNKGNFPGRFSGRQFSNSRSEMNVSTLELGDSALYLCASSLEGVGANVLTFGAGSRLTVL.

The rearrangement joins TRBV24-1 to TRBJ2-3; D is ambiguous. The CDR3 loop spans 16 amino acids. Germline-derived CDR1 and CDR2 are KGHDR and SFDVKD. V lost 5 bases to trimming and J lost 5 bases, with 19 bases between them. CDR3 region: CATSVRAHLNGDTQYF. CDR3 sequence (DNA): TGTGCCACCAGTGTCCGGGCTCATCTTAATGGAGATACGCAGTATTTT.

This clonotype was observed a handful of times. This sequence joins TRBV29-1 and TRBJ2-1; unclear D gene. With 4 bases removed from V and 9 bases from J, the gap between germline ends came to 7 bases. The CDR3 runs 10 residues. Germline V gene data show CDR1 as SQVTM and CDR2 as ANQGSEA. The CDR3 nucleotides are TGCAGCGTTGCTGTCTTTGAGCAGTTCTTC. Its translation: CSVAVFEQFF.

This clonotype was seen ten or more times. The chain uses TRBV5-1 and TRBJ2-3, with a weak D call TRBD1 (6 bases). The germline V and J ends were trimmed by 6 bases and 0 bases, with 14 bases remaining between them. In germline, CDR1 is SGHRS, CDR2 YFSETQ. This CDR3 is built from 15 residues. CDR3 DNA: TGCGCCAGCACTGATGGGACAAAGAGCACAGATACGCAGTATTTT. Translating it yields CASTDGTKSTDTQYF.

This clonotype showed up just a few times. The J gene is TRBJ1-2, the V gene TRBV19, with D possibly being TRBD1 (5 bases). The V end lost 5 bases, the J end lost 6 bases, and 19 bases lay between the germline ends. Germline V gives CDR1 LNHDA, CDR2 SQIVND (reference sequence). The CDR3 consists of 15 residues. The CDR3 coding sequence is TGTGCCAGTAGTGCACTGGGACGGCCGTTTAATGGCTACACCTTC. It encodes CASSALGRPFNGYTF.

This clonotype was detected ten times or more. This chain uses TRBV6-2 or TRBV6-3 with TRBJ1-5, with TRBD1 matching over 8 bases. Germline loops: CDR1 MNHEY, CDR2 SVGEGT. This CDR3 has 15 residues. V lost 0 bases, J lost 6 bases, and 4 bases stayed unmatched. CDR3 amino acids: CASSYSRGRPQPQHF. The CDR3 bases are TGTGCCAGCAGTTACTCCAGGGGGCGCCCTCAGCCCCAGCATTTT.

This clonotype was detected ten times or more. This chain links TRBV19 with TRBJ2-3, with TRBD2 matching over 9 bases. V shed 3 bases, J shed 4 bases, and the junction held 8 bases outside the gene matches. This CDR3 is built from 16 residues. Germline V gene lookup returns CDR1 LNHDA and CDR2 SQIVND (reference sequence). CDR3 region: CASSIGAGGPADTQYF. CDR3 nucleotide sequence: TGTGCCAGTAGTATCGGAGCGGGGGGACCCGCAGATACGCAGTATTTT.

In its sample, this clonotype was seen many times. This rearrangement joins TRBV20-1 to TRBJ1-6; 7 bases match TRBD1. V lost 0 bases to trimming and J lost 6 bases; unmatched junction nucleotides: 11. This CDR3 region has 17 residues. CDR1 and CDR2 from the germline V gene are DFQATT and SNEGSKA (reference sequence). CDR3 loop: CSARENPGQRLNSPLHF. The CDR3 DNA is TGCAGTGCTAGAGAAAACCCGGGACAGCGCCTTAATTCACCCCTCCACTTT.

This clonotype was counted at least ten times. The chain carries TRBV20-1 and TRBJ2-3, with TRBD2 as a possible D gene (5 bases). The CDR3 length is 15 residues. CDR1 is DFQATT, CDR2 SNEGSKA, per germline (reference sequence). The V end was cut by 5 bases, the J end by 3 bases, with 18 bases between. This CDR3 reads CSASGSSLSTDTQYF. In nucleotides, the CDR3 is TGCAGTGCTTCGGGGTCTAGTCTCAGTACAGATACGCAGTATTTT.

This clonotype has ten or more counts. This sequence joins TRBV18 and TRBJ1-5; maybe TRBD1 (5 bases). CDR1 is KGHSH and CDR2 is LQKENI in the germline V gene. Trimming took off 2 bases at V and 5 bases at J, with 13 bases between the two ends. The CDR3 covers 15 residues. DNA of the CDR3: TGTGCCAGCTCACCAGTATATCGGGGGTATCAGCCCCAGCATTTT. Amino acids: CASSPVYRGYQPQHF.

This clonotype was detected ten times or more. The genes are TRBV18 and TRBJ1-5; unclear D gene. The germline V and J ends were trimmed by 3 bases and 2 bases, with 11 bases remaining between them. This CDR3 is built from 15 residues. From germline, CDR1 is KGHSH and CDR2 LQKENI. CDR3 protein: CASSPRSGGNQPQHF. The DNA for the CDR3 is TGTGCCAGCTCACCTAGGTCTGGGGGCAATCAGCCCCAGCATTTT.

This clonotype was detected many times. The chain employs TRBV6-1 and TRBJ1-1; 8 bases are shared with TRBD1. Germline trimming cut 9 bases from V and 1 base from J; bases unmatched to any gene: 4. Germline V gives CDR1 MNHNS, CDR2 SASEGT. The length of the CDR3 is 13 residues. The DNA of the CDR3 is TGTGCCAGTCGACAGGGGCCGAACACTGAAGCTTTCTTT. Protein product: CASRQGPNTEAFF.

Points on this clonotype: Just one base apart from a much larger clone, this may be a read error. This chain links TRBV18 with TRBJ2-1; D is possibly TRBD1 (6 bases). Per the germline V gene, CDR1 is KGHSH and CDR2 is LQKENI. The CDR3 length is 13 residues. The V gene lost 3 bases and the J gene lost 10 bases, with 13 bases spanning the gap. The CDR3 spells CASSPGTSDEQFF. The CDR3 bases are TGTGCCAGCTCACCGGGGACATCTGACGAGCAGTTCTTC. The full variable domain, rest sourced from reference TRBV18 and TRBJ2-1, is NAGVMQNPRHLVRRRGQEARLRCSPMKGHSHVYWYRQLPEEGLKFMVYLQKENIIDESGMPKERFSAEFPKEGPSILRIQQVVRGDSAAYFCASSPGTSDEQFFGPGTRLTVL.

Worth noting for this clonotype: A much larger clone lies a single base off, so this may be a read error. This chain connects TRBV12-3 or TRBV12-4 to TRBJ2-5, with 8 bases lining up with TRBD2. This CDR3 has 16 residues. V was pared by 3 bases and J by 9 bases, with 15 bases of the junction left unmatched. CDR3 sequence (DNA): TGTGCCAGCAGTTTTAACCGGTCTCCCAAGCGGGAGTCCCAGTACTTC. This codes for CASSFNRSPKRESQYF.

In its sample, this clonotype was seen many times. The chain recombines TRBV11-2 with TRBJ2-5, with a weak D call TRBD2 (6 bases). The V and J ends lost 1 base and 1 base respectively, with 16 bases between them. Germline V gives CDR1 SGHAT, CDR2 FQNNGV. The CDR3 spans 17 residues. CDR3 loop: CASSLGGAGDVQETQYF. CDR3 nucleotide sequence: TGTGCCAGCAGCTTAGGCGGGGCAGGAGATGTCCAAGAGACCCAGTACTTC.

Ten or more counts support this clonotype. This sequence joins TRBV2 and TRBJ2-5; 8 nucleotides line up with TRBD1. The CDR3 runs 11 residues. CDR1 and CDR2 (germline): SNHLY, FYNNEI. Losses at the gene ends were 6 bases for V and 6 bases for J; bases not matched to a gene: 0. CDR3 loop: CASSRGQTQYF. In nucleotides, the CDR3 is TGTGCCAGCAGCAGGGGGCAGACCCAGTACTTC.